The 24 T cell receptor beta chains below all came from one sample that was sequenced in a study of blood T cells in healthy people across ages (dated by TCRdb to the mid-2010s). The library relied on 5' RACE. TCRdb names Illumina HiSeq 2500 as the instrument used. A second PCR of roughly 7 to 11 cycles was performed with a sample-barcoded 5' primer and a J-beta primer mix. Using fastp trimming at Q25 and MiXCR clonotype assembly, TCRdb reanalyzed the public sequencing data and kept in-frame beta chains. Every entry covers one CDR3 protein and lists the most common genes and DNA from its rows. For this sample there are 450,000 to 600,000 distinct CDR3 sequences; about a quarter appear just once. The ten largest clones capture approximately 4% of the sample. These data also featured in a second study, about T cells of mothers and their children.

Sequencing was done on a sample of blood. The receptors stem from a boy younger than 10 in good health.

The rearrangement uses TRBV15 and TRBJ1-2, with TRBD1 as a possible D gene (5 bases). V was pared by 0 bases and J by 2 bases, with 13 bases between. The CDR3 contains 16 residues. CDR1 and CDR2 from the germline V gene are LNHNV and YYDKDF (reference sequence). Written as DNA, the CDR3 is TGTGCCACCAGCAGAGATCTTGTAGAGGGGAACTATGGCTACACCTTC. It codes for CATSRDLVEGNYGYTF. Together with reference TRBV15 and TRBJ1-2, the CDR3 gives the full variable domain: DAMVIQNPRYQVTQFGKPVTLSCSQTLNHNVMYWYQQKSSQAPKLLFHYYDKDFNNEADTPDNFQSRRPNTSFCFLDIRSPGLGDTAMYLCATSRDLVEGNYGYTFGSGTRLTVV.

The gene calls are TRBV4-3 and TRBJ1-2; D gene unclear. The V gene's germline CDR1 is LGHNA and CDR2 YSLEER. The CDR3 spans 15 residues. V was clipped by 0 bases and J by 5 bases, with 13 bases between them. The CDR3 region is CASSQDGRETYGYTF. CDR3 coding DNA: TGCGCCAGCAGCCAAGATGGCCGGGAAACTTATGGCTACACCTTC.

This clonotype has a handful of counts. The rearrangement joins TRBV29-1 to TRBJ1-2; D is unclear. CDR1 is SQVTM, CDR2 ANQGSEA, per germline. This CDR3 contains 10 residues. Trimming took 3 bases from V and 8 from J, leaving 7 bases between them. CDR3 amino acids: CSVEGAGYTF. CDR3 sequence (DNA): TGCAGCGTTGAGGGTGCCGGCTACACCTTC.

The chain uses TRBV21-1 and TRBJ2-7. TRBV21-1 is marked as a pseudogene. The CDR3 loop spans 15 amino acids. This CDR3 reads CASSKGHSLSYEQYF. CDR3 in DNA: TGTGCCAGCAGCAAAGGGCACTCGCTCTCCTACGAGCAGTACTTC.

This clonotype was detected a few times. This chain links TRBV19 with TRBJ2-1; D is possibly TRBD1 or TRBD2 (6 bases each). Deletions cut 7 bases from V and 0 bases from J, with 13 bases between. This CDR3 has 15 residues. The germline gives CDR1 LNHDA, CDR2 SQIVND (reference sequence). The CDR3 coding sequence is TGTGCCAGTAAGAAAGGGGGGAGCTCCTACAATGAGCAGTTCTTC. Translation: CASKKGGSSYNEQFF.

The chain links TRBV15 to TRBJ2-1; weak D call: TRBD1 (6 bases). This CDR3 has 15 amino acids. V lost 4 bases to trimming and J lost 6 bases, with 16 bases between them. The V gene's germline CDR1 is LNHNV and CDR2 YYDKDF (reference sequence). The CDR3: CATSTVGTLFNEQFF. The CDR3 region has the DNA TGTGCCACCAGCACTGTAGGGACACTCTTCAATGAGCAGTTCTTC.

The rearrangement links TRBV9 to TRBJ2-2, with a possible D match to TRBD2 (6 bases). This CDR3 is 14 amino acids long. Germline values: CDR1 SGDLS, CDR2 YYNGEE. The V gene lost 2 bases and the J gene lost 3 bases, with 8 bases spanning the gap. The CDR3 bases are TGTGCCAGCAGCGTTGGGGGGTACACCGGGGAGCTGTTTTTT. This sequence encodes CASSVGGYTGELFF. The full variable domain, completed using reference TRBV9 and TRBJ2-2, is DSGVTQTPKHLITATGQRVTLRCSPRSGDLSVYWYQQSLDQGLQFLIQYYNGEERAKGNILERFSAQQFPDLHSELNLSSLELGDSALYFCASSVGGYTGELFFGEGSRLTVL.

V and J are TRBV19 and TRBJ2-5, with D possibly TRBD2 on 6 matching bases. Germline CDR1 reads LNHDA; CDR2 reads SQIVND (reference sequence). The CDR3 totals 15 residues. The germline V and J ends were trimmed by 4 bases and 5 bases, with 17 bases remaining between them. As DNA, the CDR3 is TGTGCCAGTAGTACGCGCGCGGGGTATGGGGAGACCCAGTACTTC. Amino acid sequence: CASSTRAGYGETQYF.

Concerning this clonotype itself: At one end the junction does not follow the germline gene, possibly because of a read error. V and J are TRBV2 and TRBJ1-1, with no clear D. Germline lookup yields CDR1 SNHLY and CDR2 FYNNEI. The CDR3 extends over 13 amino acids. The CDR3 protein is CAGSGSAGTEAFF. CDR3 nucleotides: TGTGCCGGCAGTGGTTCGGCCGGCACTGAAGCTTTCTTT.

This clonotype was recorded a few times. CDR3 in DNA: TGCAGTGCTAGAGATGGGGAGCGGGAGAGAGAGACCCAGTACTTC. Its translation is CSARDGERERETQYF. V and J are TRBV20-1 and TRBJ2-5; the match to TRBD2 covers 8 bases. The CDR3 covers 15 residues. The J segment lost 4 bases and the V segment lost 0 bases, leaving 7 bases of the junction unmatched. The germline V gene has CDR1 DFQATT and CDR2 SNEGSKA (reference sequence).

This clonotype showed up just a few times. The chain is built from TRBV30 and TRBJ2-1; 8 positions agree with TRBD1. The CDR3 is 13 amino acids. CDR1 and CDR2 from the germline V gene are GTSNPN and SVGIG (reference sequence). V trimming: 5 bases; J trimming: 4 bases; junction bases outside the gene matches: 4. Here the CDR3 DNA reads TGTGCCTGGGATCGGACAGGGTACAATGAGCAGTTCTTC. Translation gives CAWDRTGYNEQFF.

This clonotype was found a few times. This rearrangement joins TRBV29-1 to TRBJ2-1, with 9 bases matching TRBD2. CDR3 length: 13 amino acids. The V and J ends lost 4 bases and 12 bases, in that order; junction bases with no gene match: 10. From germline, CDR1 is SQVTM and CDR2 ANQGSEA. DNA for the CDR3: TGCAGCGTTGGCTCTAGCGGGGCACAGGTGCAGTTCTTC. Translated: CSVGSSGAQVQFF.

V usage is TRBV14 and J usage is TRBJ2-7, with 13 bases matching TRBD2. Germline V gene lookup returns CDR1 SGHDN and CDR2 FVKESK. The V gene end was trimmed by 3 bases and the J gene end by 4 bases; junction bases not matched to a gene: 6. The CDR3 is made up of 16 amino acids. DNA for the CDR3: TGTGCCAGCAGCCATGGGACTAGCGGGATATCTTACGAGCAGTACTTC. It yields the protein CASSHGTSGISYEQYF.

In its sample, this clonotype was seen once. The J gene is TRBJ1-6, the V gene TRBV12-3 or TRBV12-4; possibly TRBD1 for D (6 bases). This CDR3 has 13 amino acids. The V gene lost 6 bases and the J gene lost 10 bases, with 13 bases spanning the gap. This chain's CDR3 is CASRDSPISPLHF. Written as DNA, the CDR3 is TGTGCCAGCAGGGACAGTCCAATATCACCCCTCCACTTT.

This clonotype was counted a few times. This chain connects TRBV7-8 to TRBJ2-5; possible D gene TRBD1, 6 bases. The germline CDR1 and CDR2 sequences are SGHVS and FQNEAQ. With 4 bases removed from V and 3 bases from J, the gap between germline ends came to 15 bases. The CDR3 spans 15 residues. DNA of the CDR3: TGTGCCAGCAGCTCGACCCGGGACACCAAAGAGACCCAGTACTTC. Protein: CASSSTRDTKETQYF. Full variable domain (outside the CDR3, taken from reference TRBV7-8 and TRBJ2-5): GAGVSQSPRYKVAKRGQDVALRCDPISGHVSLFWYQQALGQGPEFLTYFQNEAQLDKSGLPSDRFFAERPEGSVSTLKIQRTQQEDSAVYLCASSSTRDTKETQYFGPGTRLLVL.

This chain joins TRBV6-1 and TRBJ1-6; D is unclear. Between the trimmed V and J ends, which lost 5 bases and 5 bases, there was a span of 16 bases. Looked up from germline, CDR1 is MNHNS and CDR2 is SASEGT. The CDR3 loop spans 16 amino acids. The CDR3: CASSPLAASHNSPLHF. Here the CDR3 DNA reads TGTGCCAGCAGTCCCCTGGCGGCGTCGCATAATTCACCCCTCCACTTT.

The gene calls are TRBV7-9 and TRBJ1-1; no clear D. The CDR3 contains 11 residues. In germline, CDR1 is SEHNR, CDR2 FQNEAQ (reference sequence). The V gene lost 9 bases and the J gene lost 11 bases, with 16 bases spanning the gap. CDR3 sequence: CASFPAFGAFF. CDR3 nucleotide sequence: TGTGCCAGTTTCCCGGCGTTCGGGGCTTTCTTT. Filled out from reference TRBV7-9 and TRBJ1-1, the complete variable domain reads DTGVSQNPRHKITKRGQNVTFRCDPISEHNRLYWYRQTLGQGPEFLTYFQNEAQLEKSRLLSDRFSAERPKGSFSTLEIQRTEQGDSAMYLCASFPAFGAFFGQGTRLTVV.

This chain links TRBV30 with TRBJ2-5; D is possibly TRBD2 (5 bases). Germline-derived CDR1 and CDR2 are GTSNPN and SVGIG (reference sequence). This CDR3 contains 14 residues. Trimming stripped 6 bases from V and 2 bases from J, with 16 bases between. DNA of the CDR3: TGTGCCTGCAACTCCGGGGTTTTACAAGAGACCCAGTACTTC. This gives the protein CACNSGVLQETQYF.

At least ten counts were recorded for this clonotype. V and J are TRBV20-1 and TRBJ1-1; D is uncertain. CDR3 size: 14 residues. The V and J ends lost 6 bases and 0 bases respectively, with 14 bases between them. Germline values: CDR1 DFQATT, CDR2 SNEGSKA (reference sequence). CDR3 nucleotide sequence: TGCAGTGCCGCGGTACCGGGTGTGAACACTGAAGCTTTCTTT. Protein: CSAAVPGVNTEAFF.

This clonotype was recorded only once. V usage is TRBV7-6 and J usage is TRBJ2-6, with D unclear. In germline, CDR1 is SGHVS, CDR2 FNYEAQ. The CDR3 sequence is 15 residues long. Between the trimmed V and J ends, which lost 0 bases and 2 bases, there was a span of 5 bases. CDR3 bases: TGTGCCAGCAGCTTAGCCCACACTGGGGCCAACGTCCTGACTTTC. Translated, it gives CASSLAHTGANVLTF.

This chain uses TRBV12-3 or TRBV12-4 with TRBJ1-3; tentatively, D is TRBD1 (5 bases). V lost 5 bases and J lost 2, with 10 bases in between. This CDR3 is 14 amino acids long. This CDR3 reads CASSPGTTGNTIYF. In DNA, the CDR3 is TGTGCCAGCAGTCCGGGGACCACTGGAAACACCATATATTTT.

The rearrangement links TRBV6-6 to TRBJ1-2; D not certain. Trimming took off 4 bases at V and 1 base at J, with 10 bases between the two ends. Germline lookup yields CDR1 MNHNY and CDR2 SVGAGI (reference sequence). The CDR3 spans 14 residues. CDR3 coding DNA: TGTGCCAGCAGTTCCCTGGAGGATAACTATGGCTACACCTTC. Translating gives CASSSLEDNYGYTF.

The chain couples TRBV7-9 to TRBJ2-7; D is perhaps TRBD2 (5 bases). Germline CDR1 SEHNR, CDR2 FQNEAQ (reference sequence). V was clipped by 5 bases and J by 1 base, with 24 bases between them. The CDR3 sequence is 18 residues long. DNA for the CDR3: TGTGCCAGCAGCCCAGTCGTTACGGGATGGGGTGGTTCCTACGAGCAGTACTTC. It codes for CASSPVVTGWGGSYEQYF.

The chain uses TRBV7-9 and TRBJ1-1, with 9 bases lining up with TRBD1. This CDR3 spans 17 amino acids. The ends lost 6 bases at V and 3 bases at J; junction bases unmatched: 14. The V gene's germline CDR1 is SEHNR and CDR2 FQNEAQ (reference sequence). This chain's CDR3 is CASRYGPGQGWDTEAFF. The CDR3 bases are TGTGCCAGCAGATACGGACCGGGACAGGGTTGGGACACTGAAGCTTTCTTT. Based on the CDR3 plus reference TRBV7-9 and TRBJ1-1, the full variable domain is DTGVSQNPRHKITKRGQNVTFRCDPISEHNRLYWYRQTLGQGPEFLTYFQNEAQLEKSRLLSDRFSAERPKGSFSTLEIQRTEQGDSAMYLCASRYGPGQGWDTEAFFGQGTRLTVV.